These 2 T cell receptor beta chains share one sample of origin, sequenced in a study of shared clonotypes between healthy human individuals. TCRdb keeps only in-frame clones here, not all; method: immunoSEQ multiplex PCR. Of just over 2,000,000 clones in the sample, 85% to 95% were seen once. CD45RO-negative cells were positively selected for CCR7, leaving out terminally differentiated effector memory CD45RA+ cells. The sequencing sample was made of naive CD8+ T cells sorted from blood. The receptors here all came from a man aged 18 to 29 in good health.

The chain uses TRBV30 and TRBJ2-2; 10 bases agree with TRBD2. This CDR3 is built from 14 residues. V shed 2 bases, J shed 4 bases, and the junction held 1 base outside the gene matches. Germline V gives CDR1 GTSNPN, CDR2 SVGIG (reference sequence). The CDR3 DNA is TGTGCCTGGAGTAGCGGGAGGGTCACCGGGGAGCTGTTTTTT. It encodes CAWSSGRVTGELFF.

This chain uses TRBV5-1 with TRBJ2-7; D remains ambiguous. The CDR3 consists of 13 residues. CDR1 is SGHRS and CDR2 is YFSETQ in the germline V gene. The V end lost 2 bases, the J end lost 5 bases, and 11 bases lay between the germline ends. DNA of the CDR3: TGCGCCAGCAGCTTAGCCGACTCTCACGAGCAGTACTTC. Its protein is CASSLADSHEQYF.